The sequence of this TCR beta chain was determined in a study of cytomegalovirus exposure and HLA in healthy donors (dated by TCRdb to the late 2010s). For the study in its entirety: In an earlier analysis of under 750 of the donors, about 260 Gb of sequence data and 117 million unique TCR beta sequences from 180 million or so T cells were reported. Every discovery cohort repertoire had been produced on one sequencing platform. Along with the approximately 650-subject first cohort, a separate validation cohort of more than 90 different subjects was used. Using immunosequencing, the study profiled T cell repertoires from around 670 subjects and related those repertoires to cytomegalovirus serostatus. Genome-wide SNP genotypes for about three fifths of the roughly 670 donors were used in a later genetic analysis, which treated that subset as a discovery cohort. A later analysis re-analyzed previously published TCR beta repertoires from roughly 690 donors and added high-resolution HLA genotyping to study TCR occurrence patterns. The study was designed to test whether signatures of past pathogen exposure could be identified by cataloging public T cell receptors. HLA typing covered class I and class II loci at four-digit resolution. Because of strong linkage in the cohort, a few DR-DQ haplotypes were treated as single units for association and clustering. The genetic ancestry cluster associated with self-reported Caucasian donors included around four fifths of the 350 to 500 genotyped donors. In an earlier analysis of 587 of the donors, high-throughput TCR beta sequencing was used to judge whether each TCR beta V gene segment behaved as functional or pseudogenic. To predict cytomegalovirus infection status, the study brought together high-throughput TCR immunosequencing, statistical association of individual TCRs with disease status, and machine learning. Rather than drawing on any new phenotypic data, the later analysis identified candidate immune exposures from TCR beta sequences and the way those sequences occurred across donors. The number of donors typed differed by locus, with roughly 629-640 for A, B, C, DRB1 and DQB1, 522 for DQA1, about 610 for DPA1, and 472 for DPB1. Across approximately 400 genotyped donors of the cohort, an average of roughly 250,000 unique TCR beta nucleotide sequences per donor were sequenced, and roughly 20% of those sequences were non-productive. Approximately 300 gigabases of sequencing data and roughly 80 million unique TCR sequences made up an early release that covered over 550 HLA-typed donors. Donor age, sex, ethnicity and CMV serostatus were compiled alongside the repertoire data. What the study reported, not specific to this receptor: Sequencing depth was assumed to be roughly uniform across donors in the presence/absence analyses, though that assumption may not hold. In both the original and validation cohorts, the classifier was reported to diagnose cytomegalovirus status with high specificity and sensitivity. The only immune exposure information available for the cohort was CMV serostatus. In a later analysis, some 18,000 TCR beta sequences were associated with specific HLA alleles at a false discovery rate of 0.05. In vitro tests confirmed that a few of the cytomegalovirus-associated TCR beta chains recognize cytomegalovirus antigens. In a later genetic analysis, fewer N-insertions in productive TCRs were reported among donors in an Asian-associated ancestry cluster than the approximately 710-donor mean. Several of the top co-occurrence clusters appeared to be linked to parvovirus B19, influenza, CMV and Epstein-Barr virus, according to a later analysis. A total of about 150 TCR beta chains were listed by the study as associated with cytomegalovirus. HLA typing was unavailable for some donors at each locus, so association tests used only the typed subset. Only TCR beta chains were sequenced in this cohort, and the absence of alpha or paired-chain data limited detectable features. A further reported finding was that TCR beta sequences accurately predicted the HLA-A and HLA-B alleles for most subjects in the first cohort. Assigning TCR associations to individual alleles was difficult when HLA alleles, especially DR and DQ, strongly co-occurred. The earlier analysis of 450 to 700 of the donors excluded roughly 17 rarely observed V segments, including chromosome 9 orphons, because counts were too low. Most TCR sequences were observed very rarely across donors, whereas some public TCRs were present in many individuals. The sequencing pipeline was judged likely to have produced a cluster of highly shared sequence variants as a technical artifact. In an earlier analysis of approximately 590 of the donors, most TCR beta V segments were observed in productive rearrangements about 90% or about 30% of the time, broadly matching IMGT annotations. Correlated functional status among segregating V segments might reflect linkage disequilibrium, but an unknown experimental factor could not be ruled out. In a later analysis, HLA-associated TCR beta chains showed more clonal expansion and lower generation probabilities than non-associated chains that were equally common. A later analysis found that TCR association rates varied across HLA loci, with DRB1 alleles showing the most associated TCRs and HLA-C alleles the fewest. An association between a missense DCLRE1C variant and V-gene and J-gene trimming of TCR beta chains was found in a later genetic analysis and replicated in an independent cohort. According to a later analysis, most CMV-associated TCR beta chains appeared to be HLA-restricted, and the HLA associations seemed to be driven largely by CMV exposure. The authors suggested that the approach could potentially be extended to other disease states and immunological phenotypes. The 87-base-pair reads could not distinguish some IMGT-functional V segments, including TRBV6-2 and TRBV6-3, so those segments were excluded.

The CDR3 starts with the cysteine, ends with the phenylalanine, and has 16 residues. Solely the CDR3 DNA is kept, with 48 bases framed from the first base. Relative to germline, V is missing 0 bases and J is missing 1 base, with 3 bases of the junction outside any gene match. Reading the germline V gene gives CDR1 SGDLS and CDR2 YYNGEE. The cohort consisted of approximately 690 healthy bone marrow donors. At the time of sampling, all cohort members were nominally healthy, though unrecorded immune exposures were likely present. The donor was CMV seronegative and was included in the group of hundreds of seronegative cohort members. A peripheral blood sample was collected from each donor, and TCR beta sequencing was performed on peripheral blood mononuclear cells. The Qiagen DNeasy Blood Extraction Kit was used to extract genomic DNA from the blood cell samples. The library was generated by the immunoSEQ multiplex PCR assay. For the multiplex PCR, a mixture combining 60 forward primers for TCR Vbeta segments and 13 reverse primers for TCR Jbeta segments was used. The CDR3 region of rearranged TCR beta genes was amplified from genomic DNA with a multiplex PCR assay. The amplified TCR beta libraries were sequenced on the Illumina HiSeq System as 87-base-pair reads. The authors' analysis ran thus. In a later analysis, 70 million to 95 million unique TCR beta chains were counted across the 500 to 850 repertoires, and approximately 11 million of these chains were shared by at least two donors. To remove PCR and sequencing errors, raw reads were error-corrected and collapsed into unique sequences using a nearest-neighbor algorithm that merged closely related sequences. Alignment of CDR3 sequences to IMGT reference sequences was used to assign V, D and J gene segments. Each retained sequence needed at least a six-nucleotide match to both a V gene segment and a J gene segment. Rearrangements were classified as productive when the CDR3 lacked stop codons and remained in frame with V and J, and all other rearrangements were classified as non-productive. CDR3 was defined according to IMGT convention as the region running from the second conserved V-encoded cysteine to the conserved J-encoded phenylalanine. The earlier analysis of about 590 of the donors excluded sequences that lacked an unambiguous match to a single V gene segment. In an earlier analysis of several hundred of the donors, a V segment was called functional when productive rearrangements were above 56.7%, and segregating when the standard deviation between donors exceeded 5%. A statistical classification framework was built for diagnosing cytomegalovirus status from the catalog of TCR beta chain sequences. In a later analysis, V and J genes were assigned by comparing TCR nucleotide sequences against IMGT/GENE-DB human TR gene sequences. Using the TCRdist pipeline, a later analysis assigned CDR3 sequences along with most-parsimonious VDJ recombination scenarios. In a later analysis, each TCR beta chain was defined by its CDR3 amino acid sequence together with its V-gene family, and reads without a unique V-gene family were excluded. To address suspected cross-contamination and a sequencing artifact, a later analysis removed several hundred highly shared, low-generation-probability nucleotide sequences. A later analysis calculated a clonal expansion index for each public chain from normalized within-repertoire ranks of inferred template counts. In a later analysis, generation probabilities were computed using a VDJ recombination model fitted to out-of-frame rearrangements, and the results were checked against IGoR. A later analysis scored TCR-TCR, TCR-HLA and TCR-CMV co-occurrence with hypergeometric tests, applying a repertoire-size bias correction to TCR pairs. In a later analysis, false discovery rates were estimated by permuting HLA or CMV assignments 20 times. In a later analysis, co-occurring TCRs were grouped using DBSCAN, and TCRdist sequence similarity was added for clustering within HLA-allele-positive subsets. Co-occurrence clustering excluded repertoires with fewer than 30,000 or more than 120,000 public chains, plus five with anomalous nucleotide sharing. Sourced from immuneACCESS, this table was stored by TCRdb with only in-frame sequences that have V and J called. A share of the clones is absent; for the studies checked, an unresolved V gene accounts for under half, and the remainder has no known explanation. That table furnishes V, J and clone size, whereas the DNA furnished D and trimming. The sample records 100,000 to 150,000 clones, roughly 80% of which are singletons. The ten largest clones take up 1% of the sample.

As to this clone: Its antigen remains unidentified. Base qualities are not recorded, but no much larger clone differs from it by a single base.

The specimen sequenced was PBMCs. The rearranged segments are TRBV9 and TRBJ2-1; 8 bases in the middle match TRBD2. The clonotype was recovered from a man aged 35 to 55 in good health and CMV-seronegative. At the DNA level, the sequence is TGTGCCAGCAGCGTAGGAGCGGGAGTGTCCTACAATGAGCAGTTCTTC. Its translation reads: CASSVGAGVSYNEQFF.